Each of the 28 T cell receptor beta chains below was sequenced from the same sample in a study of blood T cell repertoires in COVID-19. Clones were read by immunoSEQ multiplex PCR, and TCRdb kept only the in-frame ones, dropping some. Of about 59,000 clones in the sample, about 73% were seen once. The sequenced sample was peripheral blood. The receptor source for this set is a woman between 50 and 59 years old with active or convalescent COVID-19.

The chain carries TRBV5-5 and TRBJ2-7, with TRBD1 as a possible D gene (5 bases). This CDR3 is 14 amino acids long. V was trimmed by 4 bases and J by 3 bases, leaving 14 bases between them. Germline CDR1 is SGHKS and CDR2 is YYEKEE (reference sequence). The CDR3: CASSPPQGNYEQYF. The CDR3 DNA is TGTGCCAGCAGCCCCCCCCAGGGAAACTACGAGCAGTACTTC.

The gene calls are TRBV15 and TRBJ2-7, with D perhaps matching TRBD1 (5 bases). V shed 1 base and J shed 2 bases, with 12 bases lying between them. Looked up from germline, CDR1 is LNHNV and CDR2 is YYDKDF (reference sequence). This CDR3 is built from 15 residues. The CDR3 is CATSRVLRTPYEQYF. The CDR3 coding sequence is TGTGCCACCAGCAGAGTGTTACGGACACCCTACGAGCAGTACTTC.

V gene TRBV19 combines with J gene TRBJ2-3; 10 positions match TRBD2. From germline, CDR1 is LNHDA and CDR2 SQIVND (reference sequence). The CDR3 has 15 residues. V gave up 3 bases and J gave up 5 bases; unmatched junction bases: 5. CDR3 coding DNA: TGTGCCAGTAGTATGCAGCGGGAGGGGGTAGATACGCAGTATTTT. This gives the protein CASSMQREGVDTQYF.

In nucleotides, the CDR3 is TGTGCCTGGGGGAGCTCTGGAAACACCATATATTTT. Translation gives CAWGSSGNTIYF. V is TRBV30 and J is TRBJ1-3; D is undetermined. The CDR3 is made up of 12 amino acids. V was pared by 5 bases and J by 0 bases, with 5 bases between. Per the germline V gene, CDR1 is GTSNPN and CDR2 is SVGIG (reference sequence).

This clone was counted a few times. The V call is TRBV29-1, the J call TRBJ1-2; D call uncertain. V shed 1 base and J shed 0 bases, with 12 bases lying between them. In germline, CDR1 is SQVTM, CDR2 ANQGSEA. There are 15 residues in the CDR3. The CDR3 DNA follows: TGCAGCGTTGAAGGTCCAGGTAGGCCTAACTATGGCTACACCTTC. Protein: CSVEGPGRPNYGYTF.

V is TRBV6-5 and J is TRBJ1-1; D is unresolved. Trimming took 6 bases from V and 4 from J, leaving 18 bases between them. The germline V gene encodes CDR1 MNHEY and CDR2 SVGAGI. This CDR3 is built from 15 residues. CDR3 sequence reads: CASSSLLRSGTEAFF. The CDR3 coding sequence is TGTGCCAGCAGCTCATTACTCAGGAGCGGCACTGAAGCTTTCTTT.

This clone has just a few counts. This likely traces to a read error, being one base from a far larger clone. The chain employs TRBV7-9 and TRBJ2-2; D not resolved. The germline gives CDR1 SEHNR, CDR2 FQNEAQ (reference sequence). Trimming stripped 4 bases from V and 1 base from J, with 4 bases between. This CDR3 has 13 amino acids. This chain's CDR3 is CASSYRNTGELFF. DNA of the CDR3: TGTGCCAGCAGCTACAGGAACACCGGGGAGCTGTTTTTT.

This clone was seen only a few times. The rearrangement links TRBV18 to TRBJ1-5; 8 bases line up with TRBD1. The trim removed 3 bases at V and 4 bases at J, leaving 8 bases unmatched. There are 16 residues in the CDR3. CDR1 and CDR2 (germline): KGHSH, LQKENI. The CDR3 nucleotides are TGTGCCAGCTCACCTCGACAGGGGCAGGAGAATCAGCCCCAGCATTTT. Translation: CASSPRQGQENQPQHF. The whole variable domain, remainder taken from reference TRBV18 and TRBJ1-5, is NAGVMQNPRHLVRRRGQEARLRCSPMKGHSHVYWYRQLPEEGLKFMVYLQKENIIDESGMPKERFSAEFPKEGPSILRIQQVVRGDSAAYFCASSPRQGQENQPQHFGDGTRLSIL.

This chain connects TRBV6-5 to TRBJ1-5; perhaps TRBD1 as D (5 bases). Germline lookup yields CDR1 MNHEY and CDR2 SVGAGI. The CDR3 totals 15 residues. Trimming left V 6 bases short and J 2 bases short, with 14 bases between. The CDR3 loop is CASRFGGIGNQPQHF. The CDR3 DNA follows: TGTGCCAGCAGATTCGGGGGGATCGGCAATCAGCCCCAGCATTTT.

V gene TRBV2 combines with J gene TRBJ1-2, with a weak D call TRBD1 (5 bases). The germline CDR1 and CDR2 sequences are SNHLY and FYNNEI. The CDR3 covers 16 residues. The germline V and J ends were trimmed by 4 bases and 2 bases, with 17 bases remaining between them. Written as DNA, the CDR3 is TGTGCCAGCAGTGTCCATTCAGGGTTGGACAACTATGGCTACACCTTC. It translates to CASSVHSGLDNYGYTF.

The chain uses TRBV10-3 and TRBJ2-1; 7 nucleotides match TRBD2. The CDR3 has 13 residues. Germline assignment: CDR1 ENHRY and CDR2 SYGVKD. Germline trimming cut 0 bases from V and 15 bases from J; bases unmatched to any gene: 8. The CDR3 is CAISESGLEGLFF. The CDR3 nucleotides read TGTGCCATCAGTGAGTCTGGACTAGAGGGGCTGTTCTTC.

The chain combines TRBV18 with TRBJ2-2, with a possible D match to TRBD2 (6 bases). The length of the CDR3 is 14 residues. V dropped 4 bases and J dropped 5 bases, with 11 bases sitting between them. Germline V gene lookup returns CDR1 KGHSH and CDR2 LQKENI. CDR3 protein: CASSRGAGTGELFF. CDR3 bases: TGTGCCAGCTCACGAGGGGCGGGGACCGGGGAGCTGTTTTTT. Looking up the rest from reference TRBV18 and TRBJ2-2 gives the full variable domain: NAGVMQNPRHLVRRRGQEARLRCSPMKGHSHVYWYRQLPEEGLKFMVYLQKENIIDESGMPKERFSAEFPKEGPSILRIQQVVRGDSAAYFCASSRGAGTGELFFGEGSRLTVL.

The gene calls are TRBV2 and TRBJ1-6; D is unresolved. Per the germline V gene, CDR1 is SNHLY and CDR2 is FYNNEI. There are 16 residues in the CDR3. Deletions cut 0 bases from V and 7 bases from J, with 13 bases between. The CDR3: CASSEAGRFANSPLHF. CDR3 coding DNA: TGTGCCAGCAGTGAAGCGGGCAGATTTGCAAATTCACCCCTCCACTTT.

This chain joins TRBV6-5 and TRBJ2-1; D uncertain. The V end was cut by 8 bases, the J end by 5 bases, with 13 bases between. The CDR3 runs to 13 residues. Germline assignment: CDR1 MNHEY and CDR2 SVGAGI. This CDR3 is CASGKHLDNEQFF. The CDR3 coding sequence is TGTGCCAGCGGTAAACATCTCGACAATGAGCAGTTCTTC.

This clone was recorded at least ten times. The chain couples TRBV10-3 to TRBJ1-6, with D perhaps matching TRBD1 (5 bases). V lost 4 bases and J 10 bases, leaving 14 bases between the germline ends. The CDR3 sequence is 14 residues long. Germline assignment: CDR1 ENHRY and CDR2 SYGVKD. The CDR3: CAISAGMEGSPLHF. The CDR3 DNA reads TGTGCCATCAGTGCAGGGATGGAGGGGTCACCCCTCCACTTT.

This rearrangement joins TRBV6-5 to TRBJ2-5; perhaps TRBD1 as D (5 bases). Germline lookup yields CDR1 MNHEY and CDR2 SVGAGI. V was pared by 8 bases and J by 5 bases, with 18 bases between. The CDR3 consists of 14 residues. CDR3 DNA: TGTGCCAGCTCTTCAGGGTTCCTTAGGGAGACCCAGTACTTC. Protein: CASSSGFLRETQYF.

Written as DNA, the CDR3 is TGTGCCAGCAGTTACTCGTCAGGGCATGGGGCCAACGTCCTGACTTTC. Translation gives CASSYSSGHGANVLTF. The gene calls are TRBV6-5 and TRBJ2-6; TRBD1 is a possible D gene (5 bases). Germline loops: CDR1 MNHEY, CDR2 SVGAGI. This CDR3 is built from 16 residues. V dropped 0 bases and J dropped 3 bases, with 9 bases sitting between them.

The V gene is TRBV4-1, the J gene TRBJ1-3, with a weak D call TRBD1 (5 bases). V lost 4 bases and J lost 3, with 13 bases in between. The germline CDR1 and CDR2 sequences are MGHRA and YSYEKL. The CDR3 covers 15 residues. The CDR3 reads CASSPAKGYGNTIYF. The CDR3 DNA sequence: TGCGCCAGCAGCCCCGCCAAGGGGTATGGAAACACCATATATTTT.

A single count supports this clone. CDR3 nucleotide sequence: TGCGCCAGCAAACCCGGACCAGGCGGGGACGAGCAGTACTTC. Translation: CASKPGPGGDEQYF. The J gene is TRBJ2-7, the V gene TRBV5-1; possible D gene TRBD2, 6 bases. V was shortened by 6 bases and J by 5 bases, with 18 bases between the two germline ends. Germline V gives CDR1 SGHRS, CDR2 YFSETQ. The CDR3 runs 14 residues.

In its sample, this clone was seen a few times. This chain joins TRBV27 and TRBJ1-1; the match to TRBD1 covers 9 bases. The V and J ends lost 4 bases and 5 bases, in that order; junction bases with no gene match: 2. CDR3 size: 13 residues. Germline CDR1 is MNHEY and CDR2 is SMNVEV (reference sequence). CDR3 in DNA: TGTGCCAGCAGTTATGGGACAGGGACTGAAGCTTTCTTT. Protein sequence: CASSYGTGTEAFF.

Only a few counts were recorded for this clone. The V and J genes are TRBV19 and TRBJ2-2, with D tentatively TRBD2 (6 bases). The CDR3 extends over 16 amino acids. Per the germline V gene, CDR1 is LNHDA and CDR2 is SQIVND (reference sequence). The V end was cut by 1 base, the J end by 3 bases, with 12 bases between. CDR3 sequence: CASSIGNGRYTGELFF. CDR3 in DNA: TGTGCCAGTAGTATAGGAAACGGGAGATACACCGGGGAGCTGTTTTTT.

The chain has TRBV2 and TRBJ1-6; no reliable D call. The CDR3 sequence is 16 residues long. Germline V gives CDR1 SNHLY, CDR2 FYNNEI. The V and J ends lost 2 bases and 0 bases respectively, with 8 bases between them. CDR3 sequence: CASSERESSYNSPLHF. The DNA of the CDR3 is TGTGCCAGCAGTGAAAGGGAGAGCTCCTATAATTCACCCCTCCACTTT. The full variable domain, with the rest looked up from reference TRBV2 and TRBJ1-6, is EPEVTQTPSHQVTQMGQEVILRCVPISNHLYFYWYRQILGQKVEFLVSFYNNEISEKSEIFDDQFSVERPDGSNFTLKIRSTKLEDSAMYFCASSERESSYNSPLHFGNGTRLTVT.

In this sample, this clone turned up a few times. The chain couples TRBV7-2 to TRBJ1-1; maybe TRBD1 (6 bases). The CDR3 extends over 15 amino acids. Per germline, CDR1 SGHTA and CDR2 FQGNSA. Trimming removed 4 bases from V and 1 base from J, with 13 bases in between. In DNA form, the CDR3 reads TGTGCCAGCAGCTCGTACCCCAGGGGGAACACTGAAGCTTTCTTT. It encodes CASSSYPRGNTEAFF.

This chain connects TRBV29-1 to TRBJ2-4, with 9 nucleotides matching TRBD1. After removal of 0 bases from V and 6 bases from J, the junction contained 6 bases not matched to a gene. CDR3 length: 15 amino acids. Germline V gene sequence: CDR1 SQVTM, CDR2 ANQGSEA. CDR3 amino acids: CSVEDLEDRGNIQYF. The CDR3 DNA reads TGCAGCGTTGAAGATCTGGAGGACAGGGGAAACATTCAGTACTTC.

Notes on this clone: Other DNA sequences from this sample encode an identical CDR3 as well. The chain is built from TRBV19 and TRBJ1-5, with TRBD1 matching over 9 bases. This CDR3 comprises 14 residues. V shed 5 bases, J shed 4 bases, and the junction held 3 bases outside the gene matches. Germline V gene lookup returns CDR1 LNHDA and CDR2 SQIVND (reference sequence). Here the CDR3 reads CASSDRGRNQPQHF. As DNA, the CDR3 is TGTGCCAGTAGTGACAGGGGGAGGAATCAGCCCCAGCATTTT. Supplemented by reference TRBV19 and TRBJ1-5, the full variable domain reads DGGITQSPKYLFRKEGQNVTLSCEQNLNHDAMYWYRQDPGQGLRLIYYSQIVNDFQKGDIAEGYSVSREKKESFPLTVTSAQKNPTAFYLCASSDRGRNQPQHFGDGTRLSIL.

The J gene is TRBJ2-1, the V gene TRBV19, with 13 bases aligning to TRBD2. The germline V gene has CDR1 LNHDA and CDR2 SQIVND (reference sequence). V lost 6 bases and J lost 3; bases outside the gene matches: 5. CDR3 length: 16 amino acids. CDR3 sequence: CASSGTSGNGYNEQFF. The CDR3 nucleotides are TGTGCCAGTAGCGGGACTAGCGGGAACGGCTACAATGAGCAGTTCTTC.

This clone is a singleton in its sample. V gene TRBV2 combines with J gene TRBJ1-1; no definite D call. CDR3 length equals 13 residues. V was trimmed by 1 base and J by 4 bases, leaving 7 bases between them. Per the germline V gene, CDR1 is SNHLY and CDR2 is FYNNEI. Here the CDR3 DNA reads TGTGCCAGCAGTGAAGTTGGGAGCACTGAAGCTTTCTTT. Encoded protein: CASSEVGSTEAFF.

The CDR3 protein is CASSFIQGNEQFF. CDR3 DNA sequence: TGTGCCAGCAGTTTCATACAGGGCAATGAGCAGTTCTTC. The chain joins TRBV27 to TRBJ2-1; D might be TRBD1 (6 bases). This CDR3 is 13 amino acids long. Germline V gene data show CDR1 as MNHEY and CDR2 as SMNVEV (reference sequence). The ends were cut back, 3 bases at V and 6 bases at J, with 9 bases in the middle.